This TCR beta chain was identified in a study of identical twins. The V end was cut by 7 bases, the J end by 8 bases, with 14 bases between. There are 11 residues in the CDR3. Germline V gene data show CDR1 as SQVTM and CDR2 as ANQGSEA. TCRdb ran MiXCR on the 5' RACE reads and lists one entry per CDR3 protein. There are under 900,000 distinct CDR3 sequences in the sample; 9% to 15% occur only once, and around 1.5% lies in the top ten. This clonotype was counted between two and nine times. In addition, the sample was reused for a study of yellow fever vaccine responses in identical twins.

This clonotype was obtained from a woman younger than 30 in good health. The J gene is TRBJ1-1, the V gene TRBV29-1; no reliable D call. Material for sequencing was PBMCs. The CDR3 spells CSGAPGEEAFF. For the CDR3, the DNA is TGCAGCGGGGCCCCGGGAGAGGAAGCTTTCTTT.